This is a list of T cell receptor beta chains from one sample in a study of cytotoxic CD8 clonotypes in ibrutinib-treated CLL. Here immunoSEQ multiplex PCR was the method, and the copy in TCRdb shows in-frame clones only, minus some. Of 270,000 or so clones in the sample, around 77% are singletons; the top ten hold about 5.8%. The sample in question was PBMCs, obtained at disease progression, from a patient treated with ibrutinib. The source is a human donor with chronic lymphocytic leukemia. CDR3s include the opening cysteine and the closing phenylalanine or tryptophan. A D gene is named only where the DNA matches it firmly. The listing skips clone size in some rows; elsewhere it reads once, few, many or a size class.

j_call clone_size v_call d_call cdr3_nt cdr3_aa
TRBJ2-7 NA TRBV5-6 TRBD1 TGTGCCAGCAGCCCCGGACAGGGGAACTACGAGCAGTACTTC CASSPGQGNYEQYF
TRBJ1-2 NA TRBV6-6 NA TGTGCCAGCAGTCAAACAGTCTATGGCTACACCTTC CASSQTVYGYTF
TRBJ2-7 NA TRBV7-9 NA TGTGCCAGCAGCTTAACCCCTAGCGACGAGCAGTACTTC CASSLTPSDEQYF
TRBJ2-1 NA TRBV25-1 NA TGTGCCAGCCAACGTAGAGCCGGAGGGATTGGGTACAATGAGCAGTTCTTC CASQRRAGGIGYNEQFF
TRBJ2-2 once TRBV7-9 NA TGTGCCAGCAGCTTAGTCGGACTGTCGAAAACCGGGGAGCTGTTTTTT CASSLVGLSKTGELFF
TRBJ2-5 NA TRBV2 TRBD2 TGTGCCAGCAGTGAAAACCCACTAGCGGGGGGGCCAGAGACCCAGTACTTC CASSENPLAGGPETQYF
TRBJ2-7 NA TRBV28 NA TGTGCCAGCAGTGGGGACGGATCCTACGAGCAGTACTTC CASSGDGSYEQYF
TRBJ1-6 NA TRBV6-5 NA TGTGCCAGCAGTTACTCGTTACACGGCCCAAATTCACCCCTCCACTTT CASSYSLHGPNSPLHF
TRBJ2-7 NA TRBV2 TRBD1 TGTGCCAGCAACCCGGGACAGGGCCTCGTTTACTACGAGCAGTACTTC CASNPGQGLVYYEQYF
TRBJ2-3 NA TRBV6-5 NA TGTGCCAGCAGATGGTCAGATACGCAGTATTTT CASRWSDTQYF
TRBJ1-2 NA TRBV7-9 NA TGTGCCAGCAGCTTAGGGAGGGGGGATGTCTATGGCTACACCTTC CASSLGRGDVYGYTF
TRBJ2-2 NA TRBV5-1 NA TGCGCCAGCAGCTTGACGGGGTATCCCACCGGGGAGCTGTTTTTT CASSLTGYPTGELFF
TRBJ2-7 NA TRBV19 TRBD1 TGTGCCAGTACCCCCGGGACAGGGTATTCGTCCTACGAGCAGTACTTC CASTPGTGYSSYEQYF
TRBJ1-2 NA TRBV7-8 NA TGTGCCAGCAGCGGGCTACAGGGATCCAACTATGGCTACACCTTC CASSGLQGSNYGYTF
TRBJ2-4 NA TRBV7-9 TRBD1 TGTGCCAGCAGCATCCCGGACAGGGGTATCCTTAGGGACATTCAGTACTTC CASSIPDRGILRDIQYF
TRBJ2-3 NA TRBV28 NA TGTGCCAGCAGCTGGGCCCTACATACGCAGTATTTT CASSWALHTQYF
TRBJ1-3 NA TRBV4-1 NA TGCGCCAGCAGCCGTAGAGGAAACACCATATATTTT CASSRRGNTIYF
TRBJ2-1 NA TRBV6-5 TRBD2 TGTGCCAGCAGTTCCTGGACTAGCGGGATCTACAATGAGCAGTTCTTC CASSSWTSGIYNEQFF
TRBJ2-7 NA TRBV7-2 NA TGTGCCAGCAGCCGACAGATCTTTAGCTCCTACGAGCAGTACTTC CASSRQIFSSYEQYF
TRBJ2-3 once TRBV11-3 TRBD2 TGTGCCAGCGACTCCGGGCCCCTAGCGGGGGGCACAGATACGCAGTATTTT CASDSGPLAGGTDTQYF
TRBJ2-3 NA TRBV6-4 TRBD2 TGTGCCAGCAGTGAAGGAAGCGGGGGGATAGATACGCAGTATTTT CASSEGSGGIDTQYF
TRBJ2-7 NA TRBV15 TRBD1 TGTGCCACCAGCGCAAGACAGGGGATAACCTACGAGCAGTACTTC CATSARQGITYEQYF
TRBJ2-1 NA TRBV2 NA TGTGCCAGCAGCGCTGACTACAATGAGCAGTTCTTC CASSADYNEQFF
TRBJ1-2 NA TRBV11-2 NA TGTGCCAGCAGCTTCTCGGGTGGGGGCTACACCTTC CASSFSGGGYTF
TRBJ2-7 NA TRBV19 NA TGTGCCAGTAGTATAGATCTGGGTTCCGGCGAGCAGTACTTC CASSIDLGSGEQYF
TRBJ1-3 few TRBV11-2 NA TGTGCCAGCAGCTTAGGTGGAAACACCATATATTTT CASSLGGNTIYF
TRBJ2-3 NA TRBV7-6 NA TGTGCCAGCAGCTTAGGGGGCGGGAACACAGATACGCAGTATTTT CASSLGGGNTDTQYF
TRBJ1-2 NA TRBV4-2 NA TGTGCCAGCAGCCAAGTTGGGTTGGAAGGAGGTGGCTACACCTTC CASSQVGLEGGGYTF
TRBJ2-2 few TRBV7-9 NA TGTGCCAGCAGCTTGGGGAGGCCCACCGGGGAGCTGTTTTTT CASSLGRPTGELFF
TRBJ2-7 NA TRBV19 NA TGTGCCAGTACCCAATCTCGAGGGGCGAAGGGAACCTACGAGCAGTACTTC CASTQSRGAKGTYEQYF
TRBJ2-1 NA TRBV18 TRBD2 TGTGCCAGCTCCCTAGCGGGAGGGTATGAGCAGTTCTTC CASSLAGGYEQFF
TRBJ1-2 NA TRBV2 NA TGTGCCAGCAGTGGAGGGGAACATGGCTACACCTTC CASSGGEHGYTF
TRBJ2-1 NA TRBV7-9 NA TGTGCCAGCAGCCCCAGACTAGTTCGTGAGCAGTTCTTC CASSPRLVREQFF
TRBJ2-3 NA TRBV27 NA TGTGCCAGCAGTTTAAACCCCCCCCTGGGAGATACGCAGTATTTT CASSLNPPLGDTQYF
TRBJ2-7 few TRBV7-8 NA TGTGCCAGCAGCGAACAGGGAACCCCCTACGAGCAGTACTTC CASSEQGTPYEQYF
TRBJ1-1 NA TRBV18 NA TGTGCCAGCTCACCGGAGACAGACACTGAAGCTTTCTTT CASSPETDTEAFF
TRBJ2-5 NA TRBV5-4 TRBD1 TGTGCCAGCAGCAAGGAGATGGACAGGGCACAAGAGACCCAGTACTTC CASSKEMDRAQETQYF
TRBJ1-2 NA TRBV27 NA TGTGCCAGCAGTCCCGCGGGGTCGAACTATGGCTACACCTTC CASSPAGSNYGYTF
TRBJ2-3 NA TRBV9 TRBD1 TGTGCCAGCAGCGTAGGAGGGGGACAGGGGGCAGATACGCAGTATTTT CASSVGGGQGADTQYF
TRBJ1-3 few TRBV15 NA TGTGCCACCAGCAGAGAATTGACCGGACTCTCTGGAAACACCATATATTTT CATSRELTGLSGNTIYF